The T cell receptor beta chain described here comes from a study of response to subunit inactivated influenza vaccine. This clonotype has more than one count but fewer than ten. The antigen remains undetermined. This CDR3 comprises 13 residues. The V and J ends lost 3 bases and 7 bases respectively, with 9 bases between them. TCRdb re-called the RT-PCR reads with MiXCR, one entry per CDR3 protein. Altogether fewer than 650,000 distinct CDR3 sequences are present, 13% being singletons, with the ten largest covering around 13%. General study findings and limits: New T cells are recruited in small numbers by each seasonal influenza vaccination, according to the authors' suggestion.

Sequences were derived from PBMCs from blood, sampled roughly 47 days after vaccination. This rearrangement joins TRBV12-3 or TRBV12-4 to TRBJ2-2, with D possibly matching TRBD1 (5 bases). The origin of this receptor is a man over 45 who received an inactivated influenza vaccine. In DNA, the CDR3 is TGTGCCAGCAGTTTGTGGGGCGGCGGGGAGCTGTTTTTT. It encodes CASSLWGGGELFF.